The 24 T cell receptor beta chains below come from one sample, sequenced in a study of blood T cell repertoires in COVID-19. Clones were sequenced by immunoSEQ multiplex PCR, and TCRdb holds only the in-frame ones, with some missing. The repertoire holds approximately 100,000 clones, with around 88% as singletons. The source material was peripheral blood. The receptors derive from a human donor with acute or convalescent COVID-19. The donor label of this sample is uncertain.

CDR3 nucleotide sequence: TGTGCCAGCAGCTTACCCCCGATAGGGGGGGACACTGAAGCTTTCTTT. Translated, it gives CASSLPPIGGDTEAFF. This sequence joins TRBV7-2 and TRBJ1-1; possibly TRBD1 for D (6 bases). This CDR3 is 16 amino acids long. The germline V and J ends were trimmed by 2 bases and 3 bases, with 16 bases remaining between them. Per the germline V gene, CDR1 is SGHTA and CDR2 is FQGNSA.

This chain joins TRBV4-1 and TRBJ2-7; 12 bases are a match to TRBD2. CDR3 length: 16 amino acids. The ends lost 2 bases at V and 2 bases at J; junction bases unmatched: 4. Germline V gene sequence: CDR1 MGHRA, CDR2 YSYEKL. CDR3 in DNA: TGCGCCAGCAGCCAACCGGGACTAGCGGGCGCCTACGAGCAGTACTTC. It translates to CASSQPGLAGAYEQYF.

The V gene is TRBV18, the J gene TRBJ2-7, with 11 bases identical to TRBD1. The CDR3 is 15 residues long. The V gene end was trimmed by 5 bases and the J gene end by 1 base; junction bases not matched to a gene: 4. Germline CDR1 is KGHSH and CDR2 is LQKENI. The CDR3 region is CASSSGTGGSYEQYF. The CDR3 region has the DNA TGTGCCAGCTCATCCGGGACAGGGGGATCCTACGAGCAGTACTTC.

The chain employs TRBV3-1 (or the pseudogene TRBV3-2) and TRBJ1-5, with no clear D. The V gene lost 1 base and the J gene lost 6 bases, with 13 bases spanning the gap. Germline assignment: CDR1 LGHDT and CDR2 YNNKEL (reference sequence). CDR3 length equals 15 residues. The CDR3 DNA follows: TGTGCCAGCAGCCAAGGAGGGTTATCGGGTCAGCCCCAGCATTTT. This translates into CASSQGGLSGQPQHF.

This clone appeared a single time. The J gene is TRBJ1-6, the V gene TRBV5-4; tentatively, D is TRBD1 (5 bases). Germline values: CDR1 SGHNT, CDR2 YYREEE (reference sequence). CDR3 length: 15 residues. Trimming stripped 7 bases from V and 7 bases from J, with 18 bases between. CDR3 coding DNA: TGTGCCAGCCACCGGTCCAGGGCGGGAAATTCACCCCTCCACTTT. Its protein is CASHRSRAGNSPLHF.

The J gene is TRBJ2-1, the V gene TRBV28, with D tentatively TRBD1 (5 bases). The length of the CDR3 is 12 residues. The germline CDR1 and CDR2 sequences are MDHEN and SYDVKM. Trimming took 7 bases from V and 4 from J, leaving 8 bases between them. CDR3 in amino acids: CASNGAYNEQFF. CDR3 DNA sequence: TGTGCCAGCAATGGGGCTTACAATGAGCAGTTCTTC.

CDR3 residues: CASSLVYLDRTNEKLFF. Written as DNA, the CDR3 is TGTGCCAGCAGCCTCGTTTATTTGGACAGGACGAATGAAAAACTGTTTTTT. This chain joins TRBV7-9 and TRBJ1-4, with 7 nucleotides matching TRBD1. V lost 5 bases, J lost 5 bases, and 14 bases stayed unmatched. This CDR3 region has 17 residues. Germline lookup yields CDR1 SEHNR and CDR2 FQNEAQ (reference sequence). The full variable domain, with the rest looked up from reference TRBV7-9 and TRBJ1-4, is DTGVSQNPRHKITKRGQNVTFRCDPISEHNRLYWYRQTLGQGPEFLTYFQNEAQLEKSRLLSDRFSAERPKGSFSTLEIQRTEQGDSAMYLCASSLVYLDRTNEKLFFGSGTQLSVL.

The chain employs TRBV5-5 and TRBJ2-5; 13 bases match TRBD2. The CDR3 extends over 16 amino acids. J gave up 2 bases and V 0 bases, and 1 base lay outside the gene matches. The V gene's germline CDR1 is SGHKS and CDR2 YYEKEE (reference sequence). CDR3 protein: CASSLELAGGQETQYF. The DNA of the CDR3 is TGTGCCAGCAGCTTGGAACTAGCGGGAGGGCAAGAGACCCAGTACTTC.

The chain has TRBV6-5 and TRBJ2-3, with D perhaps TRBD2 (5 bases). Between the trimmed V and J ends, which lost 5 bases and 0 bases, there was a span of 9 bases. The CDR3 has 14 amino acids. Germline V gene sequence: CDR1 MNHEY, CDR2 SVGAGI. The DNA of the CDR3 is TGTGCCAGCAGTACGGGGAGAAGCACAGATACGCAGTATTTT. Translated: CASSTGRSTDTQYF.

The chain uses TRBV4-3 and TRBJ1-4, with D possibly being TRBD1 (5 bases). Germline CDR1 reads LGHNA; CDR2 reads YSLEER. The V end lost 0 bases, the J end lost 6 bases, and 17 bases lay between the germline ends. The CDR3 is made up of 17 amino acids. CDR3 in DNA: TGCGCCAGCAGCCAAGATATTGGGGGGGGACCGGATGAAAAACTGTTTTTT. Protein sequence: CASSQDIGGGPDEKLFF.

The chain recombines TRBV7-9 with TRBJ2-3; tentatively, D is TRBD1 (5 bases). Trimming cost V 4 bases and J 6 bases, with 17 bases left between them. This CDR3 contains 15 residues. Germline loops: CDR1 SEHNR, CDR2 FQNEAQ (reference sequence). The CDR3 DNA reads as TGTGCCAGCAGCTCCCTAGACCCAAAGGGGGATACGCAGTATTTT. Its translation is CASSSLDPKGDTQYF.

This clone was picked up a small number of times. This chain joins TRBV6-5 and TRBJ2-1; 9 positions agree with TRBD1. The J segment lost 8 bases and the V segment lost 5 bases, leaving 7 bases of the junction unmatched. The CDR3 totals 14 residues. From germline, CDR1 is MNHEY and CDR2 SVGAGI. For the CDR3, the DNA is TGTGCCAGCAGTCCTGGGACAGGGAAATATGAGCAGTTCTTC. This translates into CASSPGTGKYEQFF.

The chain combines TRBV5-8 with TRBJ1-5, with D uncertain. Trimming cost V 5 bases and J 0 bases, with 3 bases left between them. The CDR3 spans 12 residues. The germline gives CDR1 SGHTS, CDR2 YDEGEE. The CDR3 DNA is TGTGCCAGCAGGTATAGCAATCAGCCCCAGCATTTT. It specifies CASRYSNQPQHF.

This chain joins TRBV3-1 (or the pseudogene TRBV3-2) and TRBJ1-6, with a possible D match to TRBD1 (5 bases). The CDR3 extends over 14 amino acids. Germline CDR1 LGHDT, CDR2 YNNKEL (reference sequence). V lost 4 bases to trimming and J lost 7 bases, with 11 bases between them. CDR3 in amino acids: CASSLGQLNSPLHF. The CDR3 DNA reads as TGTGCCAGCAGCCTCGGACAACTAAATTCACCCCTCCACTTT.

V gene TRBV28 combines with J gene TRBJ1-1; 9 bases align to TRBD1. V was clipped by 6 bases and J by 7 bases; unmatched bases: 9. CDR1 is MDHEN and CDR2 is SYDVKM in the germline V gene. CDR3 length: 14 amino acids. In nucleotides, the CDR3 is TGTGCCAGCAGACCGGGACAGGGAATGAGTGAAGCTTTCTTT. Its protein product is CASRPGQGMSEAFF.

The chain has TRBV4-1 and TRBJ1-6, with 8 positions matching TRBD1. The ends lost 1 base at V and 9 bases at J; junction bases unmatched: 5. CDR1 is MGHRA, CDR2 YSYEKL, per germline. This CDR3 has 15 amino acids. This chain's CDR3 is CASSQATGDRSPLHF. The CDR3, as DNA: TGCGCCAGCAGCCAAGCGACAGGGGACCGTTCACCCCTCCACTTT.

This chain joins TRBV5-5 and TRBJ1-6; the D gene is possibly TRBD1 (5 bases). The CDR3 has 15 amino acids. From germline, CDR1 is SGHKS and CDR2 YYEKEE (reference sequence). Trimming left V 2 bases short and J 5 bases short, with 11 bases between. The CDR3, as DNA: TGTGCCAGCAGCTTCATCAGGGCGGATAATTCACCCCTCCACTTT. Residues: CASSFIRADNSPLHF.

V and J are TRBV6-5 and TRBJ1-2; 10 bases are a match to TRBD1. Germline CDR1 is MNHEY and CDR2 is SVGAGI. V dropped 2 bases and J dropped 4; count of bases not matched to a gene: 1. The CDR3 length is 14 residues. CDR3 sequence (DNA): TGTGCCAGCAGTTACGGACAGGGGGTCTATGGCTACACCTTC. This sequence encodes CASSYGQGVYGYTF.

The sample holds a few counts of this clone. This chain links TRBV7-3 with TRBJ2-7, with 13 bases lining up with TRBD2. Germline loops: CDR1 SGHTA, CDR2 FQGTGA. J lost 5 bases, V lost 5 bases, and 3 bases had no gene match. This CDR3 has 14 residues. CDR3 sequence: CASSPGTSGDEQYF. Written as DNA, the CDR3 is TGTGCCAGCAGCCCCGGGACTAGCGGGGACGAGCAGTACTTC.

This chain links TRBV24-1 with TRBJ2-7, with D unresolved. V was pared by 4 bases and J by 5 bases, with 11 bases between. CDR1 KGHDR and CDR2 SFDVKD come from the germline V gene. This CDR3 has 13 amino acids. The CDR3 DNA reads TGTGCCACCAGTGACCTACACCGGGACGAGCAGTACTTC. Residues: CATSDLHRDEQYF.

The V gene is TRBV7-2, the J gene TRBJ2-1; D might be TRBD2 (5 bases). V was pared by 5 bases and J by 4 bases, with 6 bases between. Germline lookup yields CDR1 SGHTA and CDR2 FQGNSA. The CDR3 has 12 amino acids. This chain's CDR3 is CASSRDYNEQFF. The CDR3 DNA reads as TGTGCCAGCAGCCGGGATTACAATGAGCAGTTCTTC.

The gene calls are TRBV10-3 and TRBJ1-5; no clear D. CDR1 is ENHRY and CDR2 is SYGVKD in the germline V gene. Deletions cut 4 bases from V and 1 base from J, with 8 bases between. The CDR3 spans 14 residues. CDR3 protein: CAISGNSSNQPQHF. Here the CDR3 DNA reads TGTGCCATCAGTGGTAACAGCAGCAATCAGCCCCAGCATTTT.

The rearrangement joins TRBV4-1 to TRBJ2-1; 9 nucleotides agree with TRBD1. The ends lost 1 base at V and 9 bases at J; junction bases unmatched: 4. The CDR3 is 14 residues long. CDR1 is MGHRA and CDR2 is YSYEKL in the germline V gene. CDR3 sequence (DNA): TGCGCCAGCAGCCAAGTTGGACAGGGGCTTGAGCAGTTCTTC. Translated, it gives CASSQVGQGLEQFF.

This clone was found a few times. This sequence joins TRBV5-1 and TRBJ2-7, with 9 bases lining up with TRBD1. Per germline, CDR1 SGHRS and CDR2 YFSETQ. With 3 bases clipped from V and 5 bases from J, the junction kept 12 bases outside the gene matches. This CDR3 region has 16 residues. The CDR3: CASSSVAGTGYNEQYF. Here the CDR3 DNA reads TGCGCCAGCAGCTCCGTGGCCGGGACAGGGTATAACGAGCAGTACTTC.